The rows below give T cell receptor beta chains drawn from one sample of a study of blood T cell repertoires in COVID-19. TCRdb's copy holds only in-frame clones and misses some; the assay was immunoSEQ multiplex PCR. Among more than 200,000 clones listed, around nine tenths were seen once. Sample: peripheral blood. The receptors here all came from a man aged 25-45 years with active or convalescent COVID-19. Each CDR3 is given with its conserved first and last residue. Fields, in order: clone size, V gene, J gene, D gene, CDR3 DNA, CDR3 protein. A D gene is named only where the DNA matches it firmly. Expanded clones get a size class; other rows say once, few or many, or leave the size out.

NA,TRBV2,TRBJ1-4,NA,TGTGCCAGCAGTGAAGCGAGTGCAGGGAATGAAAAACTGTTTTTT,CASSEASAGNEKLFF
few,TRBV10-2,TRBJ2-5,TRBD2,TGCGCCAGCAGTGAGCAGCGGGGGGCGACCCAGTACTTC,CASSEQRGATQYF
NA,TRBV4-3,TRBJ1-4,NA,TGCGCCAGCAGCCAAGGGGGCGGCAGTGAAAAACTGTTTTTT,CASSQGGGSEKLFF
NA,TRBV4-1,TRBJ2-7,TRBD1,TGCGCCAGCAGCCAGGGCCGACAGGGCCCCCCCTACGAGCAGTACTTC,CASSQGRQGPPYEQYF
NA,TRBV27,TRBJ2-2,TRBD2,TGTGCCAGCAGTTTGCGGGGGACCGGGGAGCTGTTTTTT,CASSLRGTGELFF
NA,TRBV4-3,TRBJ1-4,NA,TGCGCCAGCAGCCAAGATCAGGGTTCCAATGAAAAACTGTTTTTT,CASSQDQGSNEKLFF
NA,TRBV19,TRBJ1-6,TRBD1,TGTGCCAGTAGTATCCAAGACGGGACAGCAAATTCACCCCTCCACTTT,CASSIQDGTANSPLHF
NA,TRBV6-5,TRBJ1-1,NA,TGTGCCAGCAGTTTCCGCATGGCTTTTAACACTGAAGCTTTCTTT,CASSFRMAFNTEAFF
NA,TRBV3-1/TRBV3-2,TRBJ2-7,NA,TGTGCCAGCAGCCAAGCGGCGGGGGCTGGGGAGCAGTACTTC,CASSQAAGAGEQYF
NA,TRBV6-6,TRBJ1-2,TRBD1,TGTGCCAGCAGCCACGGGACAGACATTAACTATGGCTACACCTTC,CASSHGTDINYGYTF
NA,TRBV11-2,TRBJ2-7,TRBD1,TGTGCCAGCAGCCAACCCTCCGGGACAGCAAATTACGAGCAGTACTTC,CASSQPSGTANYEQYF
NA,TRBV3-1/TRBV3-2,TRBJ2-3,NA,TGTGCCAGCAGCCAAGCGGGGTTCAGCTTCACAGATACGCAGTATTTT,CASSQAGFSFTDTQYF
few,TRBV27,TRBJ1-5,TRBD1,TGTGCCAGCAGTTCCTGGGACAGGGTGGGCAATCAGCCCCAGCATTTT,CASSSWDRVGNQPQHF
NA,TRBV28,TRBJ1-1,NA,TGTGCCAGCAGATATCAGGTTAACACTGAAGCTTTCTTT,CASRYQVNTEAFF
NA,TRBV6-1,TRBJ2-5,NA,TGTGCCAGCAGTGAAGTGACAAAAGAGACCCAGTACTTC,CASSEVTKETQYF
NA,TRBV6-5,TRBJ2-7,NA,TGTGCCAGCAGTTATGGAGGGAGTACCTACGAGCAGTACTTC,CASSYGGSTYEQYF
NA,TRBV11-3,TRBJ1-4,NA,TGTGCCAGCAGCCGACCCGGGGTTCTGAATGAAAAACTGTTTTTT,CASSRPGVLNEKLFF
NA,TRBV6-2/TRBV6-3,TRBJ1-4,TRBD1,TGTGCCAGCAGTTCCCGGGACAGGCGACTTGCAACTAATGAAAAACTGTTTTTT,CASSSRDRRLATNEKLFF
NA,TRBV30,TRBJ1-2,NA,TGTGCCTGGAGTGTGAGTGGGAGAGTCCATGGCTACACCTTC,CAWSVSGRVHGYTF
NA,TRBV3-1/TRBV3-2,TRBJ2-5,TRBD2,TGTGCCAGCAGCCAACGGGAGCGGGGGCTCCAAGAGACCCAGTACTTC,CASSQRERGLQETQYF
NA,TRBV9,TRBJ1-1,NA,TGTGCCAGCAGCGTTACCGGGAGTCCAAACATGGGCACTGAAGCTTTCTTT,CASSVTGSPNMGTEAFF
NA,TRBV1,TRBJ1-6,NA,TGCACCAGCAGCCACAATAATTCACCCCTCCACTTT,CTSSHNNSPLHF
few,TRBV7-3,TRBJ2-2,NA,TGTGCCAGCAGCGTGGGAGACGGGGAGCTGTTTTTT,CASSVGDGELFF
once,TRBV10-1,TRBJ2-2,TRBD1,TGCGCCAGCAGCCCGACAGGGGACACCGGGGAGCTGTTTTTT,CASSPTGDTGELFF
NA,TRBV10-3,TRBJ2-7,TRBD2,TGTGCCATCAGTGACATTGGCCTAGCGGGGGCGACCGTCCTCTACGAGCAGTACTTC,CAISDIGLAGATVLYEQYF
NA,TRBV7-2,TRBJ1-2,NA,TGTGCCAGCAGCTTAGTGGGGGGAGAGGGCTACACCTTC,CASSLVGGEGYTF
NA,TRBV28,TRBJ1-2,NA,TGTGCCAGCGGGCAACAGAACCAGTATGGCTACACCTTC,CASGQQNQYGYTF
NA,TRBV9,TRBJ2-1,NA,TGTGCCAGCAGCGCAGGGTTTGAGCCTCACAATACGGCCAATGAGCAGTTCTTC,CASSAGFEPHNTANEQFF
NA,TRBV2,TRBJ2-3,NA,TGTGCCAGCAGTGAAGGGGCTGGTACGCAGTATTTT,CASSEGAGTQYF
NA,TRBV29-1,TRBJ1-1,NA,TGCAGCGTTGAAGATGTCGCCAGGGGCTCAGCTGAAGCTTTCTTT,CSVEDVARGSAEAFF
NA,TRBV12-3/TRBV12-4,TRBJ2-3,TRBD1,TGTGCCAGCACCTTACACAGGGGGCGTCTGTATTTT,CASTLHRGRLYF
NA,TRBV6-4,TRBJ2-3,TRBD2,TGTGCCAGCAGTGACCGTGGGGGGGGTACAGATACGCAGTATTTT,CASSDRGGGTDTQYF
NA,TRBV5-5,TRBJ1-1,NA,TGTGCCAGCAGCGGGGCAGGGGACACTGAAGCTTTCTTT,CASSGAGDTEAFF
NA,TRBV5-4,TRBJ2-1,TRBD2,TGTGCCAGCAGCTGGGAGCGGGGGTCGCATACTGAGCAGTTCTTC,CASSWERGSHTEQFF
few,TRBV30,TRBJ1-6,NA,TGTGCCTGGAGTGTACTAACGCCAAATTCACCCCTCCACTTT,CAWSVLTPNSPLHF
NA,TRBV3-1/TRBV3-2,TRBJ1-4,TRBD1,TGTGCCAGCAGCCTAACAGGGGGAGGGGGTAATGAAAAACTGTTTTTT,CASSLTGGGGNEKLFF
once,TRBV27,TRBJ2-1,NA,TGTGCCAGCAGTTTTGGCCCCTCTCCCAATGAGCAGTTCTTC,CASSFGPSPNEQFF
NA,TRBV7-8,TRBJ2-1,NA,TGTGCCAGCAGCTTAGGCGACCAGCGGTACAATGAGCAGTTCTTC,CASSLGDQRYNEQFF
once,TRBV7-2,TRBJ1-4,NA,TGTGCCAGCACCCGACAGGTGGCTAATGAAAAACTGTTTTTT,CASTRQVANEKLFF
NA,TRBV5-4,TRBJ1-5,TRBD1,TGTGCCAGCAGCCCGGGGACAGGGAACGGCAATCAGCCCCAGCATTTT,CASSPGTGNGNQPQHF